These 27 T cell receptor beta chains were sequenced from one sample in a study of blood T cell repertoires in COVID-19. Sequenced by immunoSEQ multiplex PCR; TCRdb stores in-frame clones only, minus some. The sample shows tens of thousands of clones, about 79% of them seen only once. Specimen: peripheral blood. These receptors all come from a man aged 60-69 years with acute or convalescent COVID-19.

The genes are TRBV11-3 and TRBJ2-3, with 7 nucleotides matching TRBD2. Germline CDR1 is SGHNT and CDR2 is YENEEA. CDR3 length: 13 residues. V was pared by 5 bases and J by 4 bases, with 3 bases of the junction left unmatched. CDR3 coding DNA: TGTGCCAGCAGCCGTGGACTAGCAGATACGCAGTATTTT. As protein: CASSRGLADTQYF.

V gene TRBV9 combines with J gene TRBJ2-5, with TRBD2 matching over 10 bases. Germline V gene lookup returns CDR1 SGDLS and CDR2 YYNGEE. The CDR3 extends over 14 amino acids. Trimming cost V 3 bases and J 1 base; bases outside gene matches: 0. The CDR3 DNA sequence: TGTGCCAGCAGCGCTAGCGGGGGCCAAGAGACCCAGTACTTC. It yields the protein CASSASGGQETQYF.

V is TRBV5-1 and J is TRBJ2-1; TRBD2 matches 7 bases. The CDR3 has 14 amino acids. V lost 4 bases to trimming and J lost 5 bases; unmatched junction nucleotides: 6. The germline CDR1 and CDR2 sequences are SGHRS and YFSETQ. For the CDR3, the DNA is TGCGCCAGCAGCGTGACTAGCATCAACAATGAGCAGTTCTTC. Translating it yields CASSVTSINNEQFF.

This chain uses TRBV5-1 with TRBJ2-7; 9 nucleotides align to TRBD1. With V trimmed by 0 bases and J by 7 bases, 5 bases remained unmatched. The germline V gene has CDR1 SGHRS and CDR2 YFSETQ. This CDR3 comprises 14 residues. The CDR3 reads CASSLGTGAREQYV. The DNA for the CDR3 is TGCGCCAGCAGCTTGGGGACAGGGGCTCGGGAGCAGTACGTC.

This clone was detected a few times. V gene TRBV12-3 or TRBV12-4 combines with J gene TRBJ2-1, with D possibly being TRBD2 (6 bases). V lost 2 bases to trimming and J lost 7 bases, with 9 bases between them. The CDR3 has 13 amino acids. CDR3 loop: CASSLMRGNEQFF. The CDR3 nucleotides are TGTGCCAGCAGTTTAATGCGGGGAAATGAGCAGTTCTTC.

CDR3 sequence (DNA): TGTGCCAGCAGGCCCTCAGCGGGGGGCCTGGTCTACGAGCAGTACTTC. Residues: CASRPSAGGLVYEQYF. The rearrangement joins TRBV2 to TRBJ2-7; TRBD2 matches at 9 bases. Germline V CDR1 and CDR2: SNHLY, FYNNEI. This CDR3 spans 16 amino acids. With 6 bases clipped from V and 3 bases from J, the junction kept 12 bases outside the gene matches.

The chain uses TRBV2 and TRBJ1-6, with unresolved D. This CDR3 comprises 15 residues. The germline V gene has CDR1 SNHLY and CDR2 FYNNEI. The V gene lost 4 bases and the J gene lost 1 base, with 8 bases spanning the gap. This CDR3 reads CASSGRESYNSPLHF. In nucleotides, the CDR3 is TGTGCCAGCAGTGGTCGAGAATCCTATAATTCACCCCTCCACTTT. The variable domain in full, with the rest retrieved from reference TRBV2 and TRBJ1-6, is EPEVTQTPSHQVTQMGQEVILRCVPISNHLYFYWYRQILGQKVEFLVSFYNNEISEKSEIFDDQFSVERPDGSNFTLKIRSTKLEDSAMYFCASSGRESYNSPLHFGNGTRLTVT.

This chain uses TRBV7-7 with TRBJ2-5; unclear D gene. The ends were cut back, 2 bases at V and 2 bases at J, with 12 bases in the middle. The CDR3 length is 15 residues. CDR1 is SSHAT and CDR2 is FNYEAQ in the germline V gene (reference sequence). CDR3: CASSLFGAAQETQYF. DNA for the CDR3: TGTGCCAGCAGCTTATTTGGTGCGGCGCAAGAGACCCAGTACTTC.

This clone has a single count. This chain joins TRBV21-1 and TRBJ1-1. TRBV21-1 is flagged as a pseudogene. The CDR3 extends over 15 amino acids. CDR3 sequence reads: CASSPWDSANTEAFF. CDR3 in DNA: TGTGCCAGCAGCCCTTGGGACTCCGCAAACACTGAAGCTTTCTTT.

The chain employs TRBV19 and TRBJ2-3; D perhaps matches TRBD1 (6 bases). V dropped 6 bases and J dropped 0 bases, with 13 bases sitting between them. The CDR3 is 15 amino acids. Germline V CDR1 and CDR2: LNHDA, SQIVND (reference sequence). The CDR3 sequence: CASRRQESSTDTQYF. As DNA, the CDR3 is TGTGCCAGTAGACGACAGGAGTCTAGCACAGATACGCAGTATTTT.

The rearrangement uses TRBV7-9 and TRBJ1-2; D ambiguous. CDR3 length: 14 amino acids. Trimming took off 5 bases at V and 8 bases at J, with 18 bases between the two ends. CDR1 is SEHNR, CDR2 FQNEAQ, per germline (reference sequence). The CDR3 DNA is TGTGCCAGCAGCACAATAGGACCGGGGTGGGGCTACACCTTC. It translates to CASSTIGPGWGYTF.

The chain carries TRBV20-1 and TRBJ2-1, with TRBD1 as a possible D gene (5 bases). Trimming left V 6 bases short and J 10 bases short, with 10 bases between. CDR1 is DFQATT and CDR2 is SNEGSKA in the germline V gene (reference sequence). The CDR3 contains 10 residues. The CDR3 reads CSATGIEQFF. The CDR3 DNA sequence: TGCAGTGCCACAGGTATAGAGCAGTTCTTC.

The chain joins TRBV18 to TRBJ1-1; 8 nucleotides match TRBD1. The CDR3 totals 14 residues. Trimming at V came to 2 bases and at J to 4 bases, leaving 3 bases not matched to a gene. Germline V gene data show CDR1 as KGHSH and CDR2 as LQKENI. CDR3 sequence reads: CASSPGQGITEAFF. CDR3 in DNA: TGTGCCAGCTCACCAGGACAGGGAATCACTGAAGCTTTCTTT.

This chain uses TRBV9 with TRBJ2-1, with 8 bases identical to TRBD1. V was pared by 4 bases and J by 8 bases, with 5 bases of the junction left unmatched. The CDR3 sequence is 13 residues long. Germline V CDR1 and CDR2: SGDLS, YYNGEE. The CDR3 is CASSPRQGYEQFF. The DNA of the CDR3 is TGTGCCAGCAGCCCCCGACAGGGGTATGAGCAGTTCTTC.

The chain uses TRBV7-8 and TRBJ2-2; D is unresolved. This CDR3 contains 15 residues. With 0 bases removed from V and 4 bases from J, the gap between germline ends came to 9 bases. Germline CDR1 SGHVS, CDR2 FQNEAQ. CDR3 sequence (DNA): TGTGCCAGCAGCTTAGCGCGCCACGCCACCGGGGAGCTGTTTTTT. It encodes CASSLARHATGELFF. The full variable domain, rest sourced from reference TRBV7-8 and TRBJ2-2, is GAGVSQSPRYKVAKRGQDVALRCDPISGHVSLFWYQQALGQGPEFLTYFQNEAQLDKSGLPSDRFFAERPEGSVSTLKIQRTQQEDSAVYLCASSLARHATGELFFGEGSRLTVL.

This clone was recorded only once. The CDR3 loop reads CASSPKTTIEAFF. DNA of the CDR3: TGTGCCAGCAGCCCAAAAACTACAATTGAAGCTTTCTTT. The chain is built from TRBV3-1 (or the pseudogene TRBV3-2) and TRBJ1-1, with D uncertain. Trimming removed 4 bases at V and 7 bases at J, with 13 bases between. The CDR3 has 13 amino acids. Germline V gene sequence: CDR1 LGHDT, CDR2 YNNKEL (reference sequence).

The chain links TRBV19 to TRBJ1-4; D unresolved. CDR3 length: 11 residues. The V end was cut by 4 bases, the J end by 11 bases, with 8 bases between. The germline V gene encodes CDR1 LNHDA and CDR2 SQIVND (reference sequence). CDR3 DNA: TGTGCCAGTAGTACAGGATCCAAACTGTTTTTT. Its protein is CASSTGSKLFF.

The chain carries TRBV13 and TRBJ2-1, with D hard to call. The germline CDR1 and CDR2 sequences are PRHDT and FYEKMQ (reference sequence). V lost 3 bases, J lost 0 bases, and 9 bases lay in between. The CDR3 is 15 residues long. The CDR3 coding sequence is TGTGCCAGCAGCTTTGACAAAAGCTCCTACAATGAGCAGTTCTTC. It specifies CASSFDKSSYNEQFF. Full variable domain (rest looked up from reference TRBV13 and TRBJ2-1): AAGVIQSPRHLIKEKRETATLKCYPIPRHDTVYWYQQGPGQDPQFLISFYEKMQSDKGSIPDRFSAQQFSDYHSELNMSSLELGDSALYFCASSFDKSSYNEQFFGPGTRLTVL.

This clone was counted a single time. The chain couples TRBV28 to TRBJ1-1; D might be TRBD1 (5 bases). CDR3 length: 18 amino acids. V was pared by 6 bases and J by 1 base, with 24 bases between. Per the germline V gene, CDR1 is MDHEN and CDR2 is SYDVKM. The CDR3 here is CASSQGGAVLNPNTEAFF. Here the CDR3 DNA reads TGTGCCAGCAGCCAGGGTGGGGCAGTCCTAAATCCGAACACTGAAGCTTTCTTT.

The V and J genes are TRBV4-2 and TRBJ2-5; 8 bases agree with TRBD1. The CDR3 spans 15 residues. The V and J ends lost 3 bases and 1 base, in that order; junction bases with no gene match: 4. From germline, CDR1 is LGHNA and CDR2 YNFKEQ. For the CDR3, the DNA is TGTGCCAGCAGCCAGACAGGGGTTCGCCAAGAGACCCAGTACTTC. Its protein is CASSQTGVRQETQYF.

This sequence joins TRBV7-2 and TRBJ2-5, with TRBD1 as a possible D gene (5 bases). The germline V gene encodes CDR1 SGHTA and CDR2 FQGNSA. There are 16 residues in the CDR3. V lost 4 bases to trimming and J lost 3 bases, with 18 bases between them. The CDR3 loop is CASSSQMSGKEETQYF. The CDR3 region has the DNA TGTGCCAGCAGCTCCCAGATGTCAGGGAAGGAAGAGACCCAGTACTTC. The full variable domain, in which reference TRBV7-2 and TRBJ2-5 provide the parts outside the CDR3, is GAGVSQSPSNKVTEKGKDVELRCDPISGHTALYWYRQSLGQGLEFLIYFQGNSAPDKSGLPSDRFSAERTGGSVSTLTIQRTQQEDSAVYLCASSSQMSGKEETQYFGPGTRLLVL.

The CDR3 spells CASSLFNRMNYGYTF. DNA of the CDR3: TGTGCCAGCAGCTTGTTCAACAGGATGAACTATGGCTACACCTTC. The gene calls are TRBV5-6 and TRBJ1-2; TRBD1 might be the D (5 bases). This CDR3 region has 15 residues. V was trimmed by 1 base and J by 2 bases, leaving 12 bases between them. Looked up from germline, CDR1 is SGHDT and CDR2 is YYEEEE.

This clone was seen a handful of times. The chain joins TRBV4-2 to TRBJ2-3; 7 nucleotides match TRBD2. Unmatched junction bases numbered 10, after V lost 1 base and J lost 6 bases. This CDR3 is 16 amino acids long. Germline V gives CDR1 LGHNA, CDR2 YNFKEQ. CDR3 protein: CASSQVRTGGMDTQYF. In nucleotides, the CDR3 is TGTGCCAGCAGCCAAGTCCGGACGGGGGGTATGGATACGCAGTATTTT.

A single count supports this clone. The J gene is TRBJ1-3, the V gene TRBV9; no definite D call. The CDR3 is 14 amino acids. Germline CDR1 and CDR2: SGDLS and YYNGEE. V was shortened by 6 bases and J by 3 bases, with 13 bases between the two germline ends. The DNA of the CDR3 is TGTGCCAGCAAGGAGGGTTCAATTGGAAACACCATATATTTT. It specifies CASKEGSIGNTIYF.

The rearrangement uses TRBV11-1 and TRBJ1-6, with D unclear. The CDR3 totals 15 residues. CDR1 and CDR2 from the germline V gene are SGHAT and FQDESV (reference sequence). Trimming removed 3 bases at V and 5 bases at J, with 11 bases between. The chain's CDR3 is CASSFNSNHNSPLHF. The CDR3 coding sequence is TGTGCCAGCAGCTTTAACAGCAACCATAATTCACCCCTCCACTTT.

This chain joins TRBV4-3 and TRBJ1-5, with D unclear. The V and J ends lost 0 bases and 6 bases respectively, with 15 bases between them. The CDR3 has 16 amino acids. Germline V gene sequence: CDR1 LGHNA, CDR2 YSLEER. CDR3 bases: TGCGCCAGCAGCCAAGATGCGGCGGCCGATAGTCAGCCCCAGCATTTT. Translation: CASSQDAAADSQPQHF.

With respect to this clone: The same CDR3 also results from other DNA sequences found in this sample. The CDR3 nucleotides are TGTGCCAGCAGCCCGAGGACAGGCGGGAATTCACCCCTCCACTTT. It is translated as CASSPRTGGNSPLHF. The chain joins TRBV7-2 to TRBJ1-6, with 7 bases matching TRBD1. V was pared by 5 bases and J by 7 bases, with 8 bases of the junction left unmatched. CDR3 length equals 15 residues. Germline-derived CDR1 and CDR2 are SGHTA and FQGNSA. Full variable domain (rest looked up from reference TRBV7-2 and TRBJ1-6): GAGVSQSPSNKVTEKGKDVELRCDPISGHTALYWYRQSLGQGLEFLIYFQGNSAPDKSGLPSDRFSAERTGGSVSTLTIQRTQQEDSAVYLCASSPRTGGNSPLHFGNGTRLTVT.